This T cell receptor beta chain was recorded in a study of cytomegalovirus exposure and HLA in healthy donors. The PCR employed 60 Vbeta primers together with 13 Jbeta primers. In the original analysis: Counted up in a later analysis, unique TCR beta chains came to 65 million to 100 million, with roughly 11 million shared. TCRdb's copy holds only in-frame clones and misses some; the assay was immunoSEQ multiplex PCR. V and J calls and clone size are copied from that table; D and trimming were computed from the DNA. The data contain more than 130,000 clones, over 70% of them singletons. This clone was observed a handful of times. Its antigen is currently unknown. Study-level points and caveats: Upon later analysis, TCR association rates were observed to vary by HLA locus, being highest for DRB1 and lowest for HLA-C.

The sample was PBMCs. The sequence came from a man aged 35 to 55 in good health and CMV-seropositive.

The CDR3 protein is CSVTGQGSEKLFF. The CDR3, as DNA: TGCAGCGTGACGGGACAGGGCAGTGAAAAACTGTTTTTT. The J gene is TRBJ1-4, the V gene TRBV29-1; 9 bases are a match to TRBD1. The CDR3 is 13 residues long. Trimming took 6 bases from V and 7 from J; bases not matched to a gene: 6. Germline CDR1 is SQVTM and CDR2 is ANQGSEA.